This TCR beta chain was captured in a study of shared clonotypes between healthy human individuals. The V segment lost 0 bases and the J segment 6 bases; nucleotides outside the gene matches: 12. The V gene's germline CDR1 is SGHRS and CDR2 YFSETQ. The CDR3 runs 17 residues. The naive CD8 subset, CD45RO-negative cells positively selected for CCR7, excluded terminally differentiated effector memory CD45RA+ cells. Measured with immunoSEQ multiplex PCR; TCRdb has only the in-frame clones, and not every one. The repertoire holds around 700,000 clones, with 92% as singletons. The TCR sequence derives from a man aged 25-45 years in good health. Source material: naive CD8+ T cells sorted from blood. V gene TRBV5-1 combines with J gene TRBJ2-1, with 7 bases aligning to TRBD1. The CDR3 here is CASSLAFRGPFGNEQFF. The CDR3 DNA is TGCGCCAGCAGCTTGGCCTTTAGGGGGCCCTTTGGCAATGAGCAGTTCTTC. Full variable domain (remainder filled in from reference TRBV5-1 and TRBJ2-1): KAGVTQTPRYLIKTRGQQVTLSCSPISGHRSVSWYQQTPGQGLQFLFEYFSETQRNKGNFPGRFSGRQFSNSRSEMNVSTLELGDSALYLCASSLAFRGPFGNEQFFGPGTRLTVL.